Listed here are 24 T cell receptor beta chains from one sample, sequenced in a study of blood T cells in healthy people across ages. For the second PCR, which ran for roughly 6 to 12 cycles, a sample-barcoded 5' primer and a J-beta primer mix were used. TCRdb processed the 5' RACE reads anew with MiXCR; each CDR3 protein has one entry. The sample consists of just under 550,000 distinct CDR3 sequences, 24% of them appearing once. This sample was shared with a second study, whose subject was T cells of mothers and their children.

Specimen: blood. Receptor source: a boy younger than 18 in good health.

The rearrangement links TRBV5-1 to TRBJ2-7; the match to TRBD2 covers 10 bases. This CDR3 spans 16 amino acids. The V and J ends lost 3 bases and 1 base, in that order; junction bases with no gene match: 7. CDR1 and CDR2 from the germline V gene are SGHRS and YFSETQ. CDR3 sequence reads: CASSSGLAESSYEQYF. The CDR3 nucleotides are TGCGCCAGCAGCTCCGGACTAGCGGAATCTTCCTACGAGCAGTACTTC.

The gene calls are TRBV6-6 and TRBJ1-3, with D perhaps TRBD1 (6 bases). Trimming took off 0 bases at V and 2 bases at J, with 11 bases between the two ends. The V gene's germline CDR1 is MNHNY and CDR2 SVGAGI (reference sequence). CDR3 length equals 16 residues. The chain's CDR3 is CASSYSGGAAGNTIYF. The CDR3 nucleotides read TGTGCCAGCAGTTACTCGGGGGGCGCAGCTGGAAACACCATATATTTT.

This clonotype occurred a few times. The rearrangement uses TRBV5-5 and TRBJ1-5, with D tentatively TRBD1 (6 bases). V was clipped by 4 bases and J by 2 bases, with 13 bases between them. Germline CDR1 and CDR2: SGHKS and YYEKEE (reference sequence). The CDR3 length is 15 residues. CDR3 amino acids: CASSQSAGGNQPQHF. The DNA for the CDR3 is TGTGCCAGCAGCCAAAGTGCAGGGGGCAATCAGCCCCAGCATTTT.

This clonotype came up a few times. This chain connects TRBV6-2 or TRBV6-3 to TRBJ1-5; D is possibly TRBD1 (5 bases). The V end was cut by 4 bases, the J end by 5 bases, with 12 bases between. This CDR3 is 14 amino acids long. Germline V lookup: CDR1 MNHEY, CDR2 SVGEGT. Here the CDR3 DNA reads TGTGCCAGCAGTTTAAGGGGTAACCATCAGCCCCAGCATTTT. Protein sequence: CASSLRGNHQPQHF.

This clonotype has a handful of counts. Its ends do not fully match the called genes, so a read error is possible. This chain connects TRBV28 to TRBJ1-5; 9 bases align to TRBD1. Looked up from germline, CDR1 is MDHEN and CDR2 is SYDVKM. This CDR3 has 16 amino acids. The CDR3 region is CVSSFGTGNSNQPQHF. The CDR3 DNA reads as TGTGTCAGCAGTTTCGGGACAGGGAATAGCAATCAGCCCCAGCATTTT.

The CDR3 spells CASSLTPGLRTDTQYF. Written as DNA, the CDR3 is TGTGCCAGCAGCTTAACGCCGGGACTACGGACAGATACGCAGTATTTT. The V call is TRBV7-3, the J call TRBJ2-3; the match to TRBD2 covers 7 bases. In germline, CDR1 is SGHTA, CDR2 FQGTGA. The CDR3 runs to 16 residues. With V trimmed by 0 bases and J by 3 bases, 6 bases remained unmatched.

The chain joins TRBV6-5 to TRBJ1-1; TRBD1 might be the D (6 bases). With 2 bases removed from V and 5 bases from J, the gap between germline ends came to 12 bases. Germline assignment: CDR1 MNHEY and CDR2 SVGAGI. The CDR3 contains 14 residues. CDR3 nucleotides: TGTGCCAGCAGTTACGACGGAGGGACAACTGAAGCTTTCTTT. Translated, it gives CASSYDGGTTEAFF.

This clonotype was counted a few times. The V call is TRBV27, the J call TRBJ1-6; 7 nucleotides align to TRBD1. The germline gives CDR1 MNHEY, CDR2 SMNVEV (reference sequence). V shed 2 bases, J shed 11 bases, and the junction held 15 bases outside the gene matches. The CDR3 length is 17 residues. This chain's CDR3 is CASSLIGVGQNNPPLHF. In DNA, the CDR3 is TGTGCCAGCAGTTTAATAGGGGTGGGACAGAACAATCCACCCCTCCACTTT.

The chain uses TRBV13 and TRBJ2-5; TRBD2 agrees at 10 bases. The DNA end lines up better with TRBJ2-1; the J call may be wrong. CDR3 length: 16 amino acids. Germline CDR1 PRHDT, CDR2 FYEKMQ (reference sequence). The CDR3, as DNA: TGTGCCAGCAGCCAGACCGGGACTAGCGACGAGGATGAGCAGTTCTTC. It is translated as CASSQTGTSDEDEQFF.

V gene TRBV4-1 combines with J gene TRBJ2-7; either TRBD1 or TRBD2 may supply D (5 bases each). Germline assignment: CDR1 MGHRA and CDR2 YSYEKL. V lost 4 bases, J lost 6 bases, and 10 bases lay in between. This CDR3 comprises 12 residues. CDR3 protein: CASSRGGGEQYF. The CDR3 DNA reads TGCGCCAGCAGCCGTGGTGGGGGCGAGCAGTACTTC.

V is TRBV4-1 and J is TRBJ1-1; TRBD1 is a possible D gene (5 bases). The V gene lost 4 bases and the J gene lost 3 bases, with 15 bases spanning the gap. The CDR3 has 15 amino acids. Germline CDR1 is MGHRA and CDR2 is YSYEKL. The CDR3 region has the DNA TGCGCCAGCAGCCCAGGGCGGAATGGGGACACTGAAGCTTTCTTT. Protein: CASSPGRNGDTEAFF.

A few counts support this clonotype. This chain connects TRBV7-2 to TRBJ1-2, with a weak D call TRBD1 (5 bases). This CDR3 is built from 13 residues. Trimming took off 5 bases at V and 4 bases at J, with 11 bases between the two ends. Germline-derived CDR1 and CDR2 are SGHTA and FQGNSA. The CDR3 sequence: CASSPFDSYGYTF. The CDR3 nucleotides are TGTGCCAGCAGCCCGTTCGACAGCTATGGCTACACCTTC.

This chain links TRBV2 with TRBJ2-3; the D is unclear. V was pared by 8 bases and J by 2 bases, with 17 bases between. This CDR3 comprises 15 residues. Germline CDR1 is SNHLY and CDR2 is FYNNEI. The DNA for the CDR3 is TGTGCCAGCCTCGCTCATGGCACTTACACAGATACGCAGTATTTT. Its protein product is CASLAHGTYTDTQYF.

This clonotype was observed a handful of times. The chain is built from TRBV6-2 or TRBV6-3 and TRBJ2-6; the D gene could be TRBD1 or TRBD2 (7 bases each). Germline V gene lookup returns CDR1 MNHEY and CDR2 SVGEGT. Trimming pared 2 bases from V and 0 bases from J, leaving 23 bases between. CDR3 length: 21 amino acids. The CDR3 coding sequence is TGTGCCAGCAGTTACCTCCTCTGGGGAGGGGGCCCTAGCTCTGGGGCCAACGTCCTGACTTTC. Encoded protein: CASSYLLWGGGPSSGANVLTF.

The V gene is TRBV20-1, the J gene TRBJ1-1; tentative D call: TRBD1 (6 bases). V dropped 4 bases and J dropped 4 bases, with 16 bases sitting between them. The germline gives CDR1 DFQATT, CDR2 SNEGSKA (reference sequence). The CDR3 sequence is 14 residues long. This chain's CDR3 is CSATYRGRGTEAFF. The CDR3 DNA reads TGCAGTGCTACCTATAGGGGGAGGGGCACTGAAGCTTTCTTT.

The chain is built from TRBV28 and TRBJ1-4; D is possibly TRBD1 (6 bases). The germline V and J ends were trimmed by 6 bases and 6 bases, with 17 bases remaining between them. The CDR3 loop spans 15 amino acids. CDR1 and CDR2 from the germline V gene are MDHEN and SYDVKM. This chain's CDR3 is CASRVMGGGDEKLFF. DNA for the CDR3: TGTGCCAGCAGAGTGATGGGGGGGGGCGATGAAAAACTGTTTTTT.

The J gene is TRBJ2-3, the V gene TRBV11-2; D unresolved. The germline CDR1 and CDR2 sequences are SGHAT and FQNNGV. Trimming cost V 1 base and J 8 bases, with 7 bases left between them. This CDR3 has 12 residues. CDR3 sequence (DNA): TGTGCCAGCAGCTTAGCGGACCGTACGCAGTATTTT. Residues: CASSLADRTQYF.

This clonotype occurred a few times. The chain is built from TRBV27 and TRBJ2-2; no definite D call. Germline V gives CDR1 MNHEY, CDR2 SMNVEV (reference sequence). This CDR3 has 12 residues. With 0 bases removed from V and 6 bases from J, the gap between germline ends came to 2 bases. CDR3 nucleotide sequence: TGTGCCAGCAGTTTATCAGCCGGGGAGCTGTTTTTT. Protein sequence: CASSLSAGELFF.

A few counts support this clonotype. The chain couples TRBV5-6 to TRBJ1-5; 7 bases line up with TRBD1. In germline, CDR1 is SGHDT, CDR2 YYEEEE. There are 15 residues in the CDR3. Unmatched junction bases numbered 7, after V lost 4 bases and J lost 3 bases. Written as DNA, the CDR3 is TGTGCCAGCAGCGGGGGGACAGAGGACAATCAGCCCCAGCATTTT. It specifies CASSGGTEDNQPQHF.

This clonotype was picked up a small number of times. The genes are TRBV20-1 and TRBJ2-5; tentatively, D is TRBD1 or TRBD2 (5 bases each). V was trimmed by 6 bases and J by 3 bases, leaving 20 bases between them. The germline CDR1 and CDR2 sequences are DFQATT and SNEGSKA (reference sequence). The length of the CDR3 is 15 residues. The CDR3 sequence: CSARWDRRTKETQYF. In nucleotides, the CDR3 is TGCAGTGCCCGCTGGGACCGAAGAACTAAAGAGACCCAGTACTTC.

The gene calls are TRBV6-1 and TRBJ2-3, with TRBD1 matching 7 bases. CDR1 and CDR2 from the germline V gene are MNHNS and SASEGT. This CDR3 has 15 amino acids. The V segment lost 6 bases and the J segment 1 base; nucleotides outside the gene matches: 7. DNA of the CDR3: TGTGCCAGCAGGCCCGACAGGGATCGCACAGATACGCAGTATTTT. It specifies CASRPDRDRTDTQYF.

The chain is built from TRBV6-2 or TRBV6-3 and TRBJ2-1; maybe TRBD2 (6 bases). Germline CDR1 MNHEY, CDR2 SVGEGT. Between the trimmed V and J ends, which lost 11 bases and 9 bases, there was a span of 29 bases. CDR3 length: 16 residues. Here the CDR3 DNA reads TGTGCCGCTTACACCCACGGGGGTTTCCCCATTGGTGAGCAGTTCTTC. As protein: CAAYTHGGFPIGEQFF.

This clonotype has just a few counts. The genes are TRBV5-1 and TRBJ2-5; D not resolved. The J call could be wrong; TRBJ2-7 is a better fit for the DNA end. This CDR3 has 13 amino acids. Germline assignment: CDR1 SGHRS and CDR2 YFSETQ. The DNA for the CDR3 is TGCGCCAGCAGCTGGCTTGATTCCTACGAGCAGTACTTC. Translating it yields CASSWLDSYEQYF.

This chain's CDR3 is CAISEERGNEQFF. DNA of the CDR3: TGTGCCATCAGTGAGGAGAGGGGGAATGAGCAGTTCTTC. The V gene is TRBV10-3, the J gene TRBJ2-1, with D maybe TRBD1 (6 bases). V was pared by 2 bases and J by 7 bases, with 9 bases between. CDR1 ENHRY and CDR2 SYGVKD come from the germline V gene. The length of the CDR3 is 13 residues.